Listed here is a single T cell receptor beta chain. Its binding antigen is unknown. It has no much larger one-base neighbor in the sample; base qualities were not kept. RNA from unsorted whole blood was extracted with TRIzol reagent, and germline DNA was obtained with the DNeasy Blood & Tissue kit. At the time of sampling, the patients had chronic HBV infection and had not received any treatment. Approximately 4.1 milliliters of peripheral blood were collected into K2EDTA tubes before surgery. This sample stems from a study of tumor-infiltrating lymphocytes in primary liver carcinoma (dated by TCRdb to about 2017). Regarding the research as a whole: Surgical resection was performed in China between 2015 and March 2016 on a few patients with histopathologically diagnosed primary liver carcinoma. Roughly 3.65 to 7.5 million productive TCRbeta reads were obtained per sample, and no significant difference in read depth was found between tissue types. The study combined TCRbeta repertoire sequencing, expression microarrays and whole-exome sequencing across five regions of each liver tumor, with adjacent normal tissue and blood. Technical replicate repertoires showed high reproducibility, with mean shared-clone rates approximately 0.89 and correlation coefficients above 0.95. The five patients had tumors staged T1-T3 N0M0, with maximum diameters ranging from about 4 to 11 cm. A total of some 35 specimens from 5 patients underwent TCRbeta repertoire sequencing, comprising 25 tumor regions, 5 adjacent noncancerous liver tissues and 5 peripheral blood samples. Of the five patients (three men and two women, aged 30 to 69 years), four had hepatocellular carcinoma and one had combined HCC and intrahepatic cholangiocarcinoma.

Its CDR3 holds 13 amino acids, cysteine through phenylalanine. CDR3 DNA is the only sequence kept; it has 39 bases, read in frame from the first base. The CDR1 and CDR2 encoded by the germline V gene are ENHRY and SYGVKD. Trimming at the junction amounts to 11 bases on V and 0 bases on J, and the germline ends lie 13 bases apart. Starting from around 520 ng total RNA, TCRbeta-specific cDNA was produced by reverse transcription with a constant-region primer and ProtoScript II reverse transcriptase. The TCRbeta libraries were prepared through three rounds of nested multiplex PCR following a slightly modified ARM-PCR procedure. Each of the first two PCR rounds ran for approximately 10 cycles using multiplex TRBV1-TRBV30 forward primers together with a Cbeta reverse primer. Sample barcodes and Illumina adapters were attached in a final 25-cycle PCR using Deep VentR polymerase. Before sequencing, amplicons of 200-500 bp were gel-purified using a QIAquick gel extraction kit. TCRbeta amplicons were sequenced on an Illumina HiSeq 2500 with 250-bp paired-end reads. In the paper's pipeline: Trimmomatic v0.33 was used to quality-trim the reads, and FLASH v1.2.11 was used to merge paired reads so that full CDR3 sequences could be recovered. V, D and J germline segments were assigned to the rearranged TCRbeta sequences using MiGEC v1.2.1b. Clonotype statistics and Shannon-Wiener diversity indices were calculated with VDJtools v1.0.0. To reduce sampling bias, subsequent analyses other than the diversity analysis used only the 250 most abundant clonotypes in each sample. TCRdb reprocessing: public reads trimmed at Q25 with fastp, clones called with MiXCR, in-frame beta chains kept. A single entry per CDR3 protein holds the most common genes and DNA from its merged rows. The V and J calls were determined by TCRdb, not by the authors. Here the sample has about 310,000 distinct CDR3 sequences; roughly 60% occur a single time. The top ten clones comprise roughly 9% of the sample.

Here is what the overall study found, with its caveats: With just 4 to 6 patients in the study, the authors point out that the findings should be validated in a larger study. Because only the TCR beta chain was sequenced and unpaired alpha chains were not captured, true repertoire diversity is likely underestimated. Repertoire overlap was higher between tumor regions (mean about 36%) than tumor-adjacent (around 17%) or tumor-blood (approximately 15%) pairs, consistent with antigen-driven expansion. Because the samples were bulk and unsorted, CD4+ and CD8+ T cell repertoires could not be compared. The top 250 clones made up a significantly larger repertoire fraction in tumors than in blood (p = 0.039).

This TCR was sampled from a man in his forties or fifties with primary liver carcinoma and hepatitis B virus infection. The rearrangement joined TRBV10-3 to TRBJ1-1, with the D gene uncertain. Source material: peripheral blood. The DNA sequence follows: TGTGCCCTAACGGTGGGCTTGAACACTGAAGCTTTCTTT. This gives the protein CALTVGLNTEAFF.